A selection of T cell receptor beta chains follows, all from one sample in a study of T cells in tuberculosis. Profiled with immunoSEQ multiplex PCR; TCRdb holds only in-frame clones, not every one. The sample records under 45,000 clones, 80% to 95% being singletons. Sequencing was performed on PBMCs, taken at tuberculosis diagnosis. The receptors come from an adult with tuberculosis. CDR3s include the opening cysteine and the closing phenylalanine or tryptophan. A D gene is named only where the DNA matches it firmly.

V gene	CDR3 length	J gene	D gene	CDR3 protein
TRBV19	18	TRBJ2-1	TRBD1	CASSSPGQVYRGDNEQFF
TRBV7-3	15	TRBJ2-3	TRBD2	CASSSQAGLTDTQYF
TRBV19	15	TRBJ1-6	TRBD1	CASSRSRGSRSPLHF
TRBV9	15	TRBJ2-2	NA	CASTWGDSNTGELFF
TRBV2	14	TRBJ2-2	TRBD1	CADRAGANTGELFF
TRBV7-8	14	TRBJ1-2	NA	CASSQAAFNYGYTF
TRBV29-1	12	TRBJ2-3	NA	CSAKQGVDTQYF
TRBV4-1	16	TRBJ2-2	TRBD1	CASSRGQGTNTGELFF
TRBV15	17	TRBJ1-5	TRBD1	CATSGGGQGKGNQPQHF
TRBV5-5	13	TRBJ1-3	NA	CASRLDPGNTIYF
TRBV4-1	14	TRBJ2-5	NA	CASSSQIAQETQYF
TRBV7-3	15	TRBJ2-3	TRBD2	CASSLIGGATDTQYF
TRBV28	15	TRBJ1-5	TRBD1	CASSFLGQSHQPQHF
TRBV28	14	TRBJ2-5	NA	CASSPQGRQETQYF
TRBV25-1	15	TRBJ1-1	NA	CASSESLMRGTEAFF
TRBV1	16	TRBJ2-1	NA	CTSRKPGLAGLRGQFF
TRBV27	18	TRBJ2-1	TRBD2	CASSPRTSGGSSYNEQFF
TRBV6-5	13	TRBJ2-1	TRBD2	CASSYSSGGEQFF